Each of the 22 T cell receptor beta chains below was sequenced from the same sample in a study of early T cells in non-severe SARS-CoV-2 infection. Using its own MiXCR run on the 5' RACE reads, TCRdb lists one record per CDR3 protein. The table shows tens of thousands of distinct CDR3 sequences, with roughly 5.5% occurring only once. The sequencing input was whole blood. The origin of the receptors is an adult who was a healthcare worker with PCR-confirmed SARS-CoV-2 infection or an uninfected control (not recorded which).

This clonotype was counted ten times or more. The CDR3 coding sequence is TGTGCCAGCAAGGCAGGGGGATCCTACAATGAGCAGTTCTTC. It specifies CASKAGGSYNEQFF. The rearrangement links TRBV6-5 to TRBJ2-1, with 7 bases identical to TRBD1. The germline gives CDR1 MNHEY, CDR2 SVGAGI. J lost 1 base, V lost 7 bases, and 4 bases had no gene match. The CDR3 sequence is 14 residues long.

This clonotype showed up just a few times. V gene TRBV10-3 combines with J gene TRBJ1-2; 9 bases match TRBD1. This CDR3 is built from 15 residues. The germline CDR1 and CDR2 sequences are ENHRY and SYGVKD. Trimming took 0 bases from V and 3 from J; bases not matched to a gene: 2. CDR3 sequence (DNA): TGTGCCATCAGTGAGTCGAGGACAGGGGACTATGGCTACACCTTC. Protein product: CAISESRTGDYGYTF.

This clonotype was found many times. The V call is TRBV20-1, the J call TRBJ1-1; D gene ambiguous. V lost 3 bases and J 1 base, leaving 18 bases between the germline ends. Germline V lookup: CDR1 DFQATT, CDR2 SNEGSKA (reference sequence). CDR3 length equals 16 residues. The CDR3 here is CSARTFWGGKNTEAFF. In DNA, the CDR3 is TGCAGTGCTAGGACCTTTTGGGGAGGAAAGAACACTGAAGCTTTCTTT.

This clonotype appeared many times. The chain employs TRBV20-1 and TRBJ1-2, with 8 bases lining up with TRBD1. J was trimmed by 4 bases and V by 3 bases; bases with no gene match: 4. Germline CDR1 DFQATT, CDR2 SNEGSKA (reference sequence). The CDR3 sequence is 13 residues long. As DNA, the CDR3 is TGCAGTGCTAGGGACAGGGAGGGCTATGGCTACACCTTC. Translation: CSARDREGYGYTF.

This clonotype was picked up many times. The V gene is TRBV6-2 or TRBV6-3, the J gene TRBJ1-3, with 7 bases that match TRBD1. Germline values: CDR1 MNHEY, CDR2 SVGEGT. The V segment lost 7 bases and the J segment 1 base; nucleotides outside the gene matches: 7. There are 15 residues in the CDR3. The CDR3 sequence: CASTHGGQSGNTIYF. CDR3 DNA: TGTGCCAGCACCCACGGGGGACAGTCTGGAAACACCATATATTTT.

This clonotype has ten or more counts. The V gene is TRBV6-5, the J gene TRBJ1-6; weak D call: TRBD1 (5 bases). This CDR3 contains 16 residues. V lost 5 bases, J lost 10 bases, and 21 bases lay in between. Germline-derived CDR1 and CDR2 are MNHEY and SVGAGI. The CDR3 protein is CASSTWGGVVGSPLHF. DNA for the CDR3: TGTGCCAGCAGTACTTGGGGGGGGGTGGTTGGATCACCCCTCCACTTT.

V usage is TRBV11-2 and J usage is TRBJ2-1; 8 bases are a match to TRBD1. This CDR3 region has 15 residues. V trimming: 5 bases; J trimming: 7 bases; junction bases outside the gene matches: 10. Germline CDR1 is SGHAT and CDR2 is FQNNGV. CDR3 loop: CASSAQGAKRNEQFF. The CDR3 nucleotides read TGTGCCAGCAGCGCCCAGGGGGCGAAAAGGAATGAGCAGTTCTTC.

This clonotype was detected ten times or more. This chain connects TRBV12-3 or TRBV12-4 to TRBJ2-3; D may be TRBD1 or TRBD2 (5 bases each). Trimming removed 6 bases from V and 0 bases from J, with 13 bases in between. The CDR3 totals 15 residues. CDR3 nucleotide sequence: TGTGCCAGCAGCTCACTGGGACCGAGCACAGATACGCAGTATTTT. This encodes CASSSLGPSTDTQYF.

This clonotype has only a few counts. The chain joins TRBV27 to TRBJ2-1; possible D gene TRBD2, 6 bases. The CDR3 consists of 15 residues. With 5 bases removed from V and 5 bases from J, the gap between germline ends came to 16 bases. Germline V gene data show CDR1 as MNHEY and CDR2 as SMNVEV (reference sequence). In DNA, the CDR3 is TGTGCCAGCAGTAAAAGACTAGAGCAGGACAATGAGCAGTTCTTC. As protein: CASSKRLEQDNEQFF.

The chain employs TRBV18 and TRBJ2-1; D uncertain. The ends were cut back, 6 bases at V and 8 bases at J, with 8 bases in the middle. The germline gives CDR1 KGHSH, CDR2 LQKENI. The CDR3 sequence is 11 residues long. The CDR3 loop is CASSRADEQFF. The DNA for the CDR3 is TGTGCCAGCTCCCGGGCGGATGAGCAGTTCTTC.

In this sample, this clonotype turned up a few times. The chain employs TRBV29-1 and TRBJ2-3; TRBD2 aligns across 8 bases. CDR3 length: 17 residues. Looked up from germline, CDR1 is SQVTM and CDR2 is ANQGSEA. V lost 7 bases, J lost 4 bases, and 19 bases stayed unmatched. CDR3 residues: CSAPLSGRGAEADTQYF. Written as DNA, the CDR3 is TGCAGCGCCCCCCTGAGCGGGCGGGGGGCCGAGGCAGATACGCAGTATTTT.

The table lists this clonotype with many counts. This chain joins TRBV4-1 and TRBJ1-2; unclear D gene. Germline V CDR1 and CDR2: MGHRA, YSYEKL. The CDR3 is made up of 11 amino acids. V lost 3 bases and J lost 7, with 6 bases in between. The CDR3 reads CASSQGAGYTF. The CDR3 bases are TGCGCCAGCAGCCAGGGCGCTGGCTACACCTTC.

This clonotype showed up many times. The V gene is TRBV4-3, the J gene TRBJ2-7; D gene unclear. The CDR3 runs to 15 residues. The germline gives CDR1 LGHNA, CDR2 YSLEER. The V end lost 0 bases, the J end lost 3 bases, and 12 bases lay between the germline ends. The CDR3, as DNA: TGCGCCAGCAGCCAAGAAGGCAGGATCTTCTACGAGCAGTACTTC. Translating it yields CASSQEGRIFYEQYF.

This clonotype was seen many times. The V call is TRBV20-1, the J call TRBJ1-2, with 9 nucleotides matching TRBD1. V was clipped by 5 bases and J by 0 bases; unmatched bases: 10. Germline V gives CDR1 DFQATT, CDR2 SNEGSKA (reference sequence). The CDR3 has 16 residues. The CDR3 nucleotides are TGCAGTGCTCCGATCCGGGACAGGGACCCTAACTATGGCTACACCTTC. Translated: CSAPIRDRDPNYGYTF.

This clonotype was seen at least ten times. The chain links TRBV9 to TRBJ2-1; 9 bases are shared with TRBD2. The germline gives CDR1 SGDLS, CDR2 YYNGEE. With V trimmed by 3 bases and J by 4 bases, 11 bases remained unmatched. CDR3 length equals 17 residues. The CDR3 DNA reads TGTGCCAGCAGCGCAGGACATAGCGGGAGCGCATACAATGAGCAGTTCTTC. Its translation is CASSAGHSGSAYNEQFF.

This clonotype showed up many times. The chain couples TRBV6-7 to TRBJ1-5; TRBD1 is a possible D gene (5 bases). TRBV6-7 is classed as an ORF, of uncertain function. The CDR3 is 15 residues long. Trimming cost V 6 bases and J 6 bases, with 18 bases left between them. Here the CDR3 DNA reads TGTGCCAGCAGCTTGGGGGGGTCAAAAGGTCAGCCCCAGCATTTT. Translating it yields CASSLGGSKGQPQHF.

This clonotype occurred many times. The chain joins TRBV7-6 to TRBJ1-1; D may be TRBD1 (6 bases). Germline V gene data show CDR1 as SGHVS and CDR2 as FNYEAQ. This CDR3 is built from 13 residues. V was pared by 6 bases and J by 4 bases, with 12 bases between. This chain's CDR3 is CASRKQGGTEAFF. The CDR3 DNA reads TGTGCCAGCAGGAAACAGGGCGGCACTGAAGCTTTCTTT.

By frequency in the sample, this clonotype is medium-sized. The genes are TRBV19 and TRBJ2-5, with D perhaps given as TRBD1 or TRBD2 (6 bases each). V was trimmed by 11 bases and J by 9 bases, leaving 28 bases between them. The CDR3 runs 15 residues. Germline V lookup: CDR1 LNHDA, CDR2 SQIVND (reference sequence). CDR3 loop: CASRQRGDDYKPQYF. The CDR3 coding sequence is TGTGCCTCAAGACAAAGGGGGGACGACTATAAGCCCCAGTACTTC.

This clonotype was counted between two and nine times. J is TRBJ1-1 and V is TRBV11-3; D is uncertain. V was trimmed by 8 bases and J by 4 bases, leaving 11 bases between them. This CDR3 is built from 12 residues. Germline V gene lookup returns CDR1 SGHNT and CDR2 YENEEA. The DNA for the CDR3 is TGTGCCAGCGGCCAGCGCGGCACTGAAGCTTTCTTT. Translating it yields CASGQRGTEAFF.

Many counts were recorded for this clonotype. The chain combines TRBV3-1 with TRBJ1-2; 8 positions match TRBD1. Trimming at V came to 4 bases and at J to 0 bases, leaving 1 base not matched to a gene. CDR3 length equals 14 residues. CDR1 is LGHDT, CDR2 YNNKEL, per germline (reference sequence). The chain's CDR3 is CASSRTGSNYGYTF. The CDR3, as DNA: TGTGCCAGCAGCCGGACAGGGTCTAACTATGGCTACACCTTC.

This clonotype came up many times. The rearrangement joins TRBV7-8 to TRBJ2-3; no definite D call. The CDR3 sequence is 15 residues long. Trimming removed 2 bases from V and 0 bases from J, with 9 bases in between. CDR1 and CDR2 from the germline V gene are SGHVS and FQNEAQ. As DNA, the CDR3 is TGTGCCAGCAGCTTAAGCTGGCGGAGCACAGATACGCAGTATTTT. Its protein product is CASSLSWRSTDTQYF.

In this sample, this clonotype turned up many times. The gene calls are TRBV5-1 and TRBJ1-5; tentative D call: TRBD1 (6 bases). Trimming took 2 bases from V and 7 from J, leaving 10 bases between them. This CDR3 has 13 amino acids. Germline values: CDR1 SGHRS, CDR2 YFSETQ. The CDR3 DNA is TGCGCCAGCAGCTTCCAGGGGTACCAGCCCCAGCATTTT. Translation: CASSFQGYQPQHF.